The 29 T cell receptor beta chains below come from one sample, sequenced in a study of blood T cell repertoires in COVID-19 (dated by TCRdb to the early 2020s). The library was built by means of the immunoSEQ multiplex PCR assay. This immuneACCESS table, as held by TCRdb, lists in-frame sequences with V and J called but not all clones. Of the missing ones, under half trace to an unresolved V gene in checked studies; the others have no known cause. Recorded for this sample are 150,000 to 200,000 clones; about 88% of them occurred a single time. Just under 25% of the sample is taken by the ten largest. The specimen was PBMCs or T cells enriched from blood (not recorded which). These receptors were obtained from a woman in her thirties or forties in a cohort exposed to, infected with or recovered from COVID-19 (not recorded which).

The chain uses TRBV19 and TRBJ2-1, with TRBD2 matching over 8 bases. Germline trimming cut 7 bases from V and 5 bases from J; bases unmatched to any gene: 10. The CDR3 sequence is 15 residues long. Germline-derived CDR1 and CDR2 are LNHDA and SQIVND (reference sequence). The CDR3 sequence: CASTPGAGGNNEQFF. DNA of the CDR3: TGTGCCAGTACACCCGGGGCGGGGGGTAACAATGAGCAGTTCTTC.

In this sample, this clone turned up once. The chain uses TRBV12-3 or TRBV12-4 and TRBJ2-2; 10 nucleotides agree with TRBD2. V shed 6 bases and J 6 bases; nucleotides not matched to a gene: 1. This CDR3 spans 13 amino acids. CDR3 in DNA: TGTGCCAGCAGAGCGGGGGGGGCCGGGGAGCTGTTTTTT. Translated: CASRAGGAGELFF.

This clone was seen a single time. The CDR3 DNA reads as TGTGCCAGCAGTCCCGACGGGTACTCTGGAAACACCATATATTTT. It encodes CASSPDGYSGNTIYF. The gene calls are TRBV3-1 (or the pseudogene TRBV3-2) and TRBJ1-3; D is unresolved. This CDR3 has 15 residues. Per germline, CDR1 LGHDT and CDR2 YNNKEL (reference sequence). V was cut by 6 bases and J by 0 bases, with 12 bases left in between.

The chain is built from TRBV20-1 and TRBJ2-1; tentatively, D is TRBD2 (5 bases). The germline CDR1 and CDR2 sequences are DFQATT and SNEGSKA (reference sequence). The V end was cut by 8 bases, the J end by 4 bases, with 9 bases between. CDR3 length: 11 residues. The CDR3 here is CSHSEYNEQFF. In DNA, the CDR3 is TGCAGTCATAGCGAGTACAATGAGCAGTTCTTC.

The rearrangement uses TRBV9 and TRBJ2-1, with 15 nucleotides matching TRBD2. The CDR3 spans 15 residues. J lost 10 bases, V lost 3 bases, and 5 bases had no gene match. Germline V gene data show CDR1 as SGDLS and CDR2 as YYNGEE. The DNA of the CDR3 is TGTGCCAGCAGCGACGGACTAGCGGGGGGGCGGGAGCAGTTCTTC. Protein sequence: CASSDGLAGGREQFF. The full variable domain, rest sourced from reference TRBV9 and TRBJ2-1, is DSGVTQTPKHLITATGQRVTLRCSPRSGDLSVYWYQQSLDQGLQFLIQYYNGEERAKGNILERFSAQQFPDLHSELNLSSLELGDSALYFCASSDGLAGGREQFFGPGTRLTVL.

This clone was counted once. The gene calls are TRBV18 and TRBJ1-1; tentatively, D is TRBD1 (6 bases). This CDR3 region has 15 residues. Per germline, CDR1 KGHSH and CDR2 LQKENI. The V gene lost 4 bases and the J gene lost 5 bases, with 17 bases spanning the gap. CDR3 DNA: TGTGCCAGCTCACTTGATACAGGGTGGAGGACTGAAGCTTTCTTT. The encoded protein is CASSLDTGWRTEAFF. Using reference TRBV18 and TRBJ1-1 for the parts outside the CDR3, the full variable domain is NAGVMQNPRHLVRRRGQEARLRCSPMKGHSHVYWYRQLPEEGLKFMVYLQKENIIDESGMPKERFSAEFPKEGPSILRIQQVVRGDSAAYFCASSLDTGWRTEAFFGQGTRLTVV.

This clone was detected once. V gene TRBV5-6 combines with J gene TRBJ1-1, with 8 bases matching TRBD1. The J segment lost 2 bases and the V segment lost 3 bases, leaving 3 bases of the junction unmatched. The CDR3 extends over 14 amino acids. Germline assignment: CDR1 SGHDT and CDR2 YYEEEE. For the CDR3, the DNA is TGTGCCAGCAGCTACAGGGGGTATAACACTGAAGCTTTCTTT. Translated: CASSYRGYNTEAFF.

The V and J genes are TRBV5-1 and TRBJ1-3, with 7 bases fitting TRBD1. With V trimmed by 0 bases and J by 4 bases, 4 bases remained unmatched. CDR1 and CDR2 (germline): SGHRS, YFSETQ. This CDR3 has 15 residues. Here the CDR3 reads CASSLEGGGGNTIYF. DNA for the CDR3: TGCGCCAGCAGCTTGGAAGGGGGCGGCGGAAACACCATATATTTT.

V is TRBV13 and J is TRBJ2-4, with 10 bases fitting TRBD1. V trimming: 4 bases; J trimming: 3 bases; junction bases outside the gene matches: 6. The CDR3 has 16 residues. The germline V gene has CDR1 PRHDT and CDR2 FYEKMQ (reference sequence). CDR3 in amino acids: CASSSRDRGNKNIQYF. The CDR3 DNA sequence: TGTGCCAGCAGCTCCCGGGACAGGGGAAACAAAAACATTCAGTACTTC.

In this sample, this clone turned up a few times. The chain joins TRBV6-2 or TRBV6-3 to TRBJ2-7, with TRBD1 matching 9 bases. J lost 3 bases, V lost 0 bases, and 6 bases had no gene match. The CDR3 runs 16 residues. Germline V lookup: CDR1 MNHEY, CDR2 SVGEGT. Here the CDR3 DNA reads TGTGCCAGCAGTTACTCGTTTCCGGACAGGGGCTACGAGCAGTACTTC. Its protein product is CASSYSFPDRGYEQYF.

This clone was seen repeatedly, ten times or more. The chain links TRBV19 to TRBJ1-2; possibly TRBD1 for D (5 bases). CDR1 and CDR2 from the germline V gene are LNHDA and SQIVND (reference sequence). V shed 3 bases and J shed 7 bases, with 12 bases lying between them. This CDR3 region has 13 residues. The CDR3 reads CASSMRQSGGYTF. The DNA of the CDR3 is TGTGCCAGTAGTATGCGACAGTCCGGTGGCTACACCTTC. The full variable domain, with the rest looked up from reference TRBV19 and TRBJ1-2, is DGGITQSPKYLFRKEGQNVTLSCEQNLNHDAMYWYRQDPGQGLRLIYYSQIVNDFQKGDIAEGYSVSREKKESFPLTVTSAQKNPTAFYLCASSMRQSGGYTFGSGTRLTVV.

This clone was observed a handful of times. The J gene is TRBJ1-1, the V gene TRBV10-1; maybe TRBD1 (6 bases). The ends were cut back, 6 bases at V and 2 bases at J, with 13 bases in the middle. There are 14 residues in the CDR3. Germline V CDR1 and CDR2: WNHNN, SYGVQD (reference sequence). Here the CDR3 DNA reads TGCGCCAGCAGCGGGACACCGTCCAACACTGAAGCTTTCTTT. It specifies CASSGTPSNTEAFF.

The V gene is TRBV18, the J gene TRBJ1-1; D is ambiguous. CDR1 is KGHSH, CDR2 LQKENI, per germline. Trimming removed 6 bases from V and 2 bases from J, with 16 bases in between. The CDR3 totals 15 residues. Here the CDR3 DNA reads TGTGCCAGCTCGACGACTCAGTCTCAAAACACTGAAGCTTTCTTT. This gives the protein CASSTTQSQNTEAFF. The whole variable domain, filled in from reference TRBV18 and TRBJ1-1, reads NAGVMQNPRHLVRRRGQEARLRCSPMKGHSHVYWYRQLPEEGLKFMVYLQKENIIDESGMPKERFSAEFPKEGPSILRIQQVVRGDSAAYFCASSTTQSQNTEAFFGQGTRLTVV.

The chain uses TRBV4-1 and TRBJ1-1, with D maybe TRBD1 (5 bases). The germline gives CDR1 MGHRA, CDR2 YSYEKL. CDR3 size: 15 residues. V lost 0 bases and J lost 0, with 8 bases in between. The CDR3 region has the DNA TGCGCCAGCAGCCAAGAGCCGGGGGTGAACACTGAAGCTTTCTTT. Its protein product is CASSQEPGVNTEAFF.

This clone turned up a few times. The chain employs TRBV5-1 and TRBJ1-3; D is possibly TRBD1 (6 bases). V was clipped by 4 bases and J by 0 bases, with 17 bases between them. The CDR3 contains 17 residues. CDR1 and CDR2 (germline): SGHRS, YFSETQ. The CDR3, as DNA: TGCGCCAGCAGCCCATGGACAGCCCTGGGCTCTGGAAACACCATATATTTT. Amino acid sequence: CASSPWTALGSGNTIYF.

The chain combines TRBV28 with TRBJ1-5, with D unclear. CDR1 is MDHEN, CDR2 SYDVKM, per germline. CDR3 size: 13 residues. V lost 6 bases and J 3 bases, leaving 9 bases between the germline ends. As DNA, the CDR3 is TGTGCCAGCAGGGGCAATCTCAATCAGCCCCAGCATTTT. It specifies CASRGNLNQPQHF.

V and J are TRBV5-1 and TRBJ2-3, with D hard to call. The CDR3 extends over 14 amino acids. With 1 base removed from V and 2 bases from J, the gap between germline ends came to 8 bases. In germline, CDR1 is SGHRS, CDR2 YFSETQ. CDR3 DNA sequence: TGCGCCAGCAGCTTGAGCTCTTTCACAGATACGCAGTATTTT. As protein: CASSLSSFTDTQYF.

This clone showed up just once. The chain uses TRBV28 and TRBJ2-7; 10 positions agree with TRBD1. After removal of 11 bases from V and 3 bases from J, the junction contained 4 bases not matched to a gene. From germline, CDR1 is MDHEN and CDR2 SYDVKM. This CDR3 region has 12 residues. The CDR3 DNA is TGTGCCCACGGGGACAGGGGCTACGAGCAGTACTTC. This sequence encodes CAHGDRGYEQYF.

The CDR3 spells CASSPGARTATNEKLFF. The DNA of the CDR3 is TGTGCCAGCAGTCCCGGAGCAAGGACAGCAACTAATGAAAAACTGTTTTTT. The rearrangement uses TRBV6-2 or TRBV6-3 and TRBJ1-4; a weak D match, TRBD1 (6 bases). Germline assignment: CDR1 MNHEY and CDR2 SVGEGT. With 5 bases removed from V and 0 bases from J, the gap between germline ends came to 16 bases. The CDR3 consists of 17 residues.

The rearrangement joins TRBV30 to TRBJ1-6, with 8 bases fitting TRBD1. V trimming: 3 bases; J trimming: 9 bases; junction bases outside the gene matches: 13. Germline V CDR1 and CDR2: GTSNPN, SVGIG (reference sequence). This CDR3 is 16 amino acids long. The CDR3 is CAWRPFDRGEGSPLHF. The CDR3 DNA follows: TGTGCCTGGAGGCCCTTCGACAGGGGAGAAGGTTCACCCCTCCACTTT.

The chain carries TRBV5-1 and TRBJ2-7, with D possibly being TRBD1 (6 bases). CDR1 SGHRS and CDR2 YFSETQ come from the germline V gene. The ends were cut back, 4 bases at V and 1 base at J, with 18 bases in the middle. The CDR3 is 16 amino acids. CDR3 amino acids: CASSPSTGLISYEQYF. The CDR3 bases are TGCGCCAGCAGCCCGTCCACAGGGTTAATATCCTACGAGCAGTACTTC.

V is TRBV28 and J is TRBJ1-3, with 10 bases identical to TRBD1. Per germline, CDR1 MDHEN and CDR2 SYDVKM. The V and J ends lost 6 bases and 0 bases, in that order; junction bases with no gene match: 14. CDR3 length: 19 residues. In DNA, the CDR3 is TGTGCCAGCAGCAAGGGACAGGGGACACCATGGAGCTCTGGAAACACCATATATTTT. Its translation is CASSKGQGTPWSSGNTIYF.

The chain employs TRBV13 and TRBJ2-2; 7 positions match TRBD2. Trimming cost V 3 bases and J 2 bases; bases outside gene matches: 9. Germline V CDR1 and CDR2: PRHDT, FYEKMQ (reference sequence). The CDR3 runs to 17 residues. The CDR3, as DNA: TGTGCCAGCAGCTTCCGAGTGCGGGAGCGTAACACCGGGGAGCTGTTTTTT. Protein product: CASSFRVRERNTGELFF.

The chain recombines TRBV9 with TRBJ1-6, with 9 bases matching TRBD1. The CDR3 sequence is 15 residues long. The V and J ends lost 4 bases and 7 bases, in that order; junction bases with no gene match: 6. Germline V CDR1 and CDR2: SGDLS, YYNGEE. CDR3 region: CASSPRTGENSPLHF. For the CDR3, the DNA is TGTGCCAGCAGCCCCCGGACAGGGGAGAATTCACCCCTCCACTTT.

This chain connects TRBV19 to TRBJ1-1; D uncertain. Germline loops: CDR1 LNHDA, CDR2 SQIVND (reference sequence). The CDR3 is 13 amino acids. With 5 bases removed from V and 1 base from J, the gap between germline ends came to 8 bases. The CDR3: CASSSFGNTEAFF. CDR3 in DNA: TGTGCCAGTAGTTCATTCGGGAACACTGAAGCTTTCTTT.

A few counts support this clone. V is TRBV6-5 and J is TRBJ1-1; D ambiguous. The CDR3 has 12 amino acids. CDR1 and CDR2 (germline): MNHEY, SVGAGI. V was pared by 2 bases and J by 11 bases, with 12 bases between. The CDR3 is CASSYGPPEAFF. The CDR3 region has the DNA TGTGCCAGCAGTTACGGGCCTCCAGAGGCTTTCTTT.

V and J are TRBV6-5 and TRBJ1-3; 10 nucleotides match TRBD1. The junction had 5 bases not matched to a gene; V was cut back by 6 bases and J by 3 bases. This CDR3 has 15 residues. CDR1 is MNHEY, CDR2 SVGAGI, per germline. DNA for the CDR3: TGTGCCAGCAGCTTCGGGACAGGGGTTGGAAACACCATATATTTT. Its protein is CASSFGTGVGNTIYF.

The rearrangement joins TRBV7-2 to TRBJ1-6; D is uncertain. Looked up from germline, CDR1 is SGHTA and CDR2 is FQGNSA. The CDR3 spans 15 residues. Trimming stripped 4 bases from V and 0 bases from J, with 7 bases between. In DNA, the CDR3 is TGTGCCAGCAGCTCGTCTAGCTCCTATAATTCACCCCTCCACTTT. This codes for CASSSSSSYNSPLHF. The whole variable domain, filled in from reference TRBV7-2 and TRBJ1-6, reads GAGVSQSPSNKVTEKGKDVELRCDPISGHTALYWYRQSLGQGLEFLIYFQGNSAPDKSGLPSDRFSAERTGGSVSTLTIQRTQQEDSAVYLCASSSSSSYNSPLHFGNGTRLTVT.

The chain carries TRBV3-1 (or the pseudogene TRBV3-2) and TRBJ1-2; the match to TRBD1 covers 7 bases. This CDR3 comprises 17 residues. Unmatched junction bases numbered 18, after V lost 4 bases and J lost 7 bases. Germline V lookup: CDR1 LGHDT, CDR2 YNNKEL (reference sequence). This CDR3 is CASSPTGSSIRRGGYTF. CDR3 nucleotides: TGTGCCAGCAGCCCGACAGGGTCATCCATCCGACGGGGTGGCTACACCTTC.